Below, 2 T cell receptor beta chains from the same sample are listed, as sequenced in a study of PD-L1 blockade in urothelial cancer. Produced via immunoSEQ multiplex PCR; TCRdb's table is partial and in-frame only. Here the sample spans 60,000 to 85,000 clones, around 87% being singletons. Source: PBMCs, taken around atezolizumab (anti-PD-L1) treatment. These receptors were taken from a woman between 70 and 85 years old with urothelial cancer.

The chain recombines TRBV25-1 with TRBJ2-3; 10 bases map to TRBD2. Trimming took 3 bases from V and 0 from J; bases not matched to a gene: 6. The CDR3 consists of 17 residues. From germline, CDR1 is MGHDK and CDR2 SYGVNS. The CDR3 nucleotides are TGTGCCAGCAGTGAGGCTAGCGGGGGCCCTAGCACAGATACGCAGTATTTT. It codes for CASSEASGGPSTDTQYF.

V gene TRBV28 combines with J gene TRBJ2-5; 9 positions match TRBD1. This CDR3 is built from 15 residues. With V trimmed by 3 bases and J by 4 bases, 6 bases remained unmatched. CDR1 is MDHEN, CDR2 SYDVKM, per germline. CDR3 amino acids: CASSFLTGGGETQYF. The CDR3 DNA follows: TGTGCCAGCAGTTTTCTGACAGGGGGGGGAGAGACCCAGTACTTC. Supplemented by reference TRBV28 and TRBJ2-5, the full variable domain reads DVKVTQSSRYLVKRTGEKVFLECVQDMDHENMFWYRQDPGLGLRLIYFSYDVKMKEKGDIPEGYSVSREKKERFSLILESASTNQTSMYLCASSFLTGGGETQYFGPGTRLLVL.